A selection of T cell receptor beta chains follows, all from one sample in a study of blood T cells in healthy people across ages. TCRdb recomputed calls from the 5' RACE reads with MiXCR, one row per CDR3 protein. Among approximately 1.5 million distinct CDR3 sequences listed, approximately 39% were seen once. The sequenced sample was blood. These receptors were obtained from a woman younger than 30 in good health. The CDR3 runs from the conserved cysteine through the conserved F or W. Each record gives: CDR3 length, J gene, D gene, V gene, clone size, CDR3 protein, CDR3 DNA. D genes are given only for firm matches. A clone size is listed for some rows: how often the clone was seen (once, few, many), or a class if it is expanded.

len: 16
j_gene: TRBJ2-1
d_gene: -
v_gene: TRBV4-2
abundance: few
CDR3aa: CASSQDTTGEGNEQFF
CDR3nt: TGTGCCAGCAGCCAAGATACGACGGGAGAGGGGAATGAGCAGTTCTTC

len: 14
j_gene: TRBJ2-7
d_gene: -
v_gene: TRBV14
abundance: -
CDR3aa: CASRHRSGPYEQYF
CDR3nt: TGTGCCAGCAGACACAGGAGCGGCCCCTACGAGCAGTACTTC

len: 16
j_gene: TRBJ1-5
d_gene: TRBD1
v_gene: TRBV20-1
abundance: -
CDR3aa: CSARVLGQGSNQPQHF
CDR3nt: TGCAGTGCTAGGGTCCTAGGACAGGGAAGCAATCAGCCCCAGCATTTT

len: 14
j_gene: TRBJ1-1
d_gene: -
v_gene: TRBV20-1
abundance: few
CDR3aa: CSAKLPGAGSEAFF
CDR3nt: TGCAGTGCTAAGCTCCCAGGTGCAGGGTCTGAAGCTTTCTTT

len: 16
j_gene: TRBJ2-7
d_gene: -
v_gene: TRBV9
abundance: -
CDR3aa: CASSVGARGSPYEQYF
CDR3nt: TGTGCCAGCAGCGTAGGGGCTCGGGGCAGCCCCTACGAGCAGTACTTC

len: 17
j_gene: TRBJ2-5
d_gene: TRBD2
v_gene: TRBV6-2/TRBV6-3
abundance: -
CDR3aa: CASSYLSSGRKHNEQYF
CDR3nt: TGTGCCAGCAGTTACCTGTCTAGCGGGAGGAAGCACAATGAGCAGTACTTC

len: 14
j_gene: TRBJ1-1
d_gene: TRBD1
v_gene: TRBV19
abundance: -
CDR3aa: CASSVQGGVTEAFF
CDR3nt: TGTGCCAGTAGTGTACAGGGGGGAGTAACTGAAGCTTTCTTT

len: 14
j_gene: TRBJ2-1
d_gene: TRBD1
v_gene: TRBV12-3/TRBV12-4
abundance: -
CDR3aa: CASSPRDRVNEQFF
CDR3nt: TGTGCCAGCAGTCCCCGGGACAGGGTCAATGAGCAGTTCTTC

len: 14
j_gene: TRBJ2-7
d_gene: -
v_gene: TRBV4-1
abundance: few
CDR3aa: CASSQSDYSYEQYF
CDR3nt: TGCGCCAGCAGCCAGTCGGATTATTCCTACGAGCAGTACTTC

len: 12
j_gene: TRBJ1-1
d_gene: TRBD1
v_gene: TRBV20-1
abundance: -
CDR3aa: CSARGDREQAFF
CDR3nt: TGCAGTGCTAGAGGCGACAGGGAACAAGCTTTCTTT

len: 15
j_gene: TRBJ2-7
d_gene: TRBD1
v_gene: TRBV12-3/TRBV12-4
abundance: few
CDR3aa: CASTTRTGGSNEQYF
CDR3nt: TGTGCCAGCACCACTCGGACAGGGGGCTCAAACGAGCAGTACTTC

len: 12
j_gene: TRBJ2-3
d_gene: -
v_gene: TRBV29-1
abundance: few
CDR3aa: CSSRVQGDTQYF
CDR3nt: TGCAGCTCGCGAGTTCAAGGGGATACGCAGTATTTT

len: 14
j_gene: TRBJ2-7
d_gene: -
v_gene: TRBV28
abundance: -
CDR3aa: CASSVIFGVDEQYF
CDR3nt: TGTGCCAGCAGTGTAATCTTTGGGGTTGACGAGCAGTACTTC

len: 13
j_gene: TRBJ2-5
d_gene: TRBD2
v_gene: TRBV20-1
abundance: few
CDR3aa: CSAPRLAQETQYF
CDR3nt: TGCAGTGCACCCCGACTAGCCCAGGAGACCCAGTACTTC

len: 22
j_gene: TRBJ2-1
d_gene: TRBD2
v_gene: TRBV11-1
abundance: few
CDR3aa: CASSRTSGSPGSLPSSYNEQFF
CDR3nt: TGTGCCAGCAGCAGGACTAGCGGGAGTCCCGGGTCTCTCCCCAGCTCCTACAATGAGCAGTTCTTC

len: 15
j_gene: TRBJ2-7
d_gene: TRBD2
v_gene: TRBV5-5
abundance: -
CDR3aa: CASSRSGSGTYEQYF
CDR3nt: TGTGCCAGCAGCCGAAGCGGGAGTGGGACCTACGAGCAGTACTTC

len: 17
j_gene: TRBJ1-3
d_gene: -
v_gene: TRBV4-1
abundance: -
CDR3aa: CASSQEMAGPAGNTIYF
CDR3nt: TGCGCCAGCAGCCAAGAAATGGCGGGGCCGGCTGGAAACACCATATATTTT

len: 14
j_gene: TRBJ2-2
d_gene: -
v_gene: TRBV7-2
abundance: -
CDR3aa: CASMQGIYTGELFF
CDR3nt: TGTGCCAGCATGCAGGGTATATACACCGGGGAGCTGTTTTTT

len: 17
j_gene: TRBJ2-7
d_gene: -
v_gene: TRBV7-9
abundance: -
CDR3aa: CASSPLLTGNAYNEQYF
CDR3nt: TGTGCCAGCAGCCCACTTCTTACGGGAAACGCCTACAATGAGCAGTACTTC

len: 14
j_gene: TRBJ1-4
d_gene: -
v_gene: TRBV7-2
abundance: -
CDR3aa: CASSFKKGEEKLFF
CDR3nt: TGTGCCAGCAGCTTTAAAAAGGGAGAAGAAAAACTGTTTTTT

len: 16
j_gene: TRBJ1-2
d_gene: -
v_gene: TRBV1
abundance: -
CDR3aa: CTSSSIGDREKDGYTF
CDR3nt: TGCACCAGCAGCTCCATCGGGGACAGGGAAAAGGATGGCTACACCTTC

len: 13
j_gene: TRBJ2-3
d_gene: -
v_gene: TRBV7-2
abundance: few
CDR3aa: CASRPTSFDTQYF
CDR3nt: TGTGCCAGCAGACCCACTAGTTTTGATACGCAGTATTTT

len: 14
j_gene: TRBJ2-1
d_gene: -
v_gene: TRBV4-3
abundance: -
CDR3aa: CASSQYTPYNEQFF
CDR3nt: TGCGCCAGCAGCCAGTATACACCGTACAATGAGCAGTTCTTC

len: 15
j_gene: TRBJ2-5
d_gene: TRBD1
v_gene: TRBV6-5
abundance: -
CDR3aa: CASSPDRGLYNEQYF
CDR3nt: TGTGCCAGCAGTCCGGACAGGGGGTTATACAATGAGCAGTACTTC

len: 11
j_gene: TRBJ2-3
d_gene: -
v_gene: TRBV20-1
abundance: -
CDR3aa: CSATLRGPQYF
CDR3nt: TGCAGTGCTACCCTGCGGGGCCCGCAGTATTTT

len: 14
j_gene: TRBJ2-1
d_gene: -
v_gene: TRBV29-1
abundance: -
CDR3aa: CSVVGRTHYNEQFF
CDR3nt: TGCAGCGTTGTAGGGCGGACCCATTACAATGAGCAGTTCTTC

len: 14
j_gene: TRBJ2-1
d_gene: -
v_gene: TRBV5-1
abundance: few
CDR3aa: CASSLGQGGGEQFF
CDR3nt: TGCGCCAGCAGCTTGGGCCAGGGGGGTGGTGAGCAGTTCTTC

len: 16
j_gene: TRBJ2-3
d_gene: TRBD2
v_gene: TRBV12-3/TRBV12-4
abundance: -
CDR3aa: CASSAYLAGGADTQYF
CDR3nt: TGTGCCAGCAGTGCCTACTTAGCGGGAGGGGCAGATACGCAGTATTTT

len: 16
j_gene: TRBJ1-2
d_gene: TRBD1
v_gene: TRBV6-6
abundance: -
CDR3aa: CASSYRGTAPNYGYTF
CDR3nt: TGTGCCAGCAGTTACCGCGGGACAGCCCCTAACTATGGCTACACCTTC

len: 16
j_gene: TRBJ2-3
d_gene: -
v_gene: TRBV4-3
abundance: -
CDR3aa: CASSQEWGDGADTQYF
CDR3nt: TGCGCCAGCAGCCAAGAGTGGGGAGATGGAGCAGATACGCAGTATTTT

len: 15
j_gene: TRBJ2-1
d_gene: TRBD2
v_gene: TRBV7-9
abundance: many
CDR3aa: CASSSPGLAGNEQFF
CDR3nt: TGTGCCAGTAGTTCCCCTGGACTAGCGGGAAATGAGCAGTTCTTC

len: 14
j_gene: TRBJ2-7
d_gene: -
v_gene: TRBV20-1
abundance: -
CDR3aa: CSARDLSTSYEQYF
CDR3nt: TGCAGTGCTAGAGATTTAAGTACTTCCTACGAGCAGTACTTC

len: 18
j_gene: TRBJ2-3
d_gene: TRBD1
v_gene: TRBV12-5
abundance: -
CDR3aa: CVSKPGTGGRGWADTQYF
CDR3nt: TGTGTCAGCAAGCCCGGGACAGGGGGCCGGGGTTGGGCAGATACGCAGTATTTT

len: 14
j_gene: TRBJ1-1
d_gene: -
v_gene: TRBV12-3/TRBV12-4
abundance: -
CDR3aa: CASSLAAGAAEAFF
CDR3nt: TGTGCCAGCAGTTTAGCGGCGGGGGCTGCTGAAGCTTTCTTT

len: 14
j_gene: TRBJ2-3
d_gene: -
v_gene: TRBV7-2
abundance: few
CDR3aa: CASSLTRETDTQYF
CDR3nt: TGTGCCAGCAGCTTAACGCGGGAAACAGATACGCAGTATTTT

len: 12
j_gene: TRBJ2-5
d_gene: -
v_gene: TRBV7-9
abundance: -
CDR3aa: CASSYRSETQYF
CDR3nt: TGTGCCAGCAGCTACAGATCTGAGACCCAGTACTTC

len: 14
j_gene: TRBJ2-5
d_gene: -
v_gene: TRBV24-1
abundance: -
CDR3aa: CATSDNRELETQYF
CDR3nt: TGTGCCACCAGTGATAACCGAGAGCTAGAGACCCAGTACTTC

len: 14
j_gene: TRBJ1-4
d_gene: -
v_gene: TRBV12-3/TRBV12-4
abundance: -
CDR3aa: CASSTRQAGEKLFF
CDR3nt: TGTGCCAGCAGTACCCGACAGGCGGGTGAAAAACTGTTTTTT

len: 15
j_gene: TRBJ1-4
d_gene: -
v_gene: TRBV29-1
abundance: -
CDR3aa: CSVEDREGIGEKLFF
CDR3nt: TGCAGCGTTGAAGATCGTGAGGGGATAGGGGAAAAACTGTTTTTT

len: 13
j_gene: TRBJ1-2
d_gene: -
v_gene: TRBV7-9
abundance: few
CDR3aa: CASSLADPYGYTF
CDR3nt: TGTGCCAGCAGCTTAGCAGACCCTTATGGCTACACCTTC

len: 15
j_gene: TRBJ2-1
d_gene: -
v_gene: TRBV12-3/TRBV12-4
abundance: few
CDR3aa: CASSSGTAVGNEQFF
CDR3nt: TGTGCCAGCAGTTCCGGGACCGCCGTGGGTAATGAGCAGTTCTTC

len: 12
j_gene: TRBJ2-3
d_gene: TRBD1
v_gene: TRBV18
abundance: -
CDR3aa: CASSPDRATQYF
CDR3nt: TGTGCCAGCTCCCCGGACAGGGCTACGCAGTATTTT

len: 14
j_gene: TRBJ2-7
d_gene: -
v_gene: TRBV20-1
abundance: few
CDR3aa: CSAHLTGNAYEQYF
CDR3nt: TGCAGTGCACACCTCACAGGGAATGCCTACGAGCAGTACTTC

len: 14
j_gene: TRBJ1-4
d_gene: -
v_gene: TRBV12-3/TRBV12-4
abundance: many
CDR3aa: CASSSSATGEKLFF
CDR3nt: TGTGCCAGCAGTTCCTCGGCTACGGGGGAAAAACTGTTTTTT

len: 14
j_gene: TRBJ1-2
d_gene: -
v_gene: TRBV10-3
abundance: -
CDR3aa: CAINPSNSNYGYTF
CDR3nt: TGTGCCATCAACCCCAGCAACTCTAACTATGGCTACACCTTC

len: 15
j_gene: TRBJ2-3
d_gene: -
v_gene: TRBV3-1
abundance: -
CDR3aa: CASSPASSSTDTQYF
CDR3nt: TGTGCCAGCAGCCCGGCGAGCTCTAGCACAGATACGCAGTATTTT

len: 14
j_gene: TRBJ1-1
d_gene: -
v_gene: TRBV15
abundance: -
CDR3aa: CATSRDNGGTEAFF
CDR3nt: TGTGCCACCAGCAGAGATAACGGGGGAACTGAAGCTTTCTTT

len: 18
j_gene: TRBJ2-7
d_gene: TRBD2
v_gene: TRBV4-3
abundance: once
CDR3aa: CASSQDLSGGPSHNEQYF
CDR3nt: TGCGCCAGCAGCCAAGATTTGAGCGGGGGGCCATCCCACAATGAGCAGTACTTC

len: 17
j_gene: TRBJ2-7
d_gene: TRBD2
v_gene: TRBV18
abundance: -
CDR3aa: CASSQIGLAGLVYEQYF
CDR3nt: TGTGCCAGCTCACAAATCGGACTAGCGGGCCTGGTTTACGAGCAGTACTTC

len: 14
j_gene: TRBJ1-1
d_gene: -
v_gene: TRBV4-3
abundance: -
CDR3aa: CASSLGRGETEAFF
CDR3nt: TGCGCCAGCAGCCTTGGGCGGGGGGAAACTGAAGCTTTCTTT

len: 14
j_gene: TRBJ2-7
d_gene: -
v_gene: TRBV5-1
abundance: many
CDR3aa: CASSLVSASYEQYF
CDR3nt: TGCGCCAGCAGCTTGGTTTCGGCGTCCTACGAGCAGTACTTC

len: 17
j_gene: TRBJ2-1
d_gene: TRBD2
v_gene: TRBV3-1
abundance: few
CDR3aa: CASSPMWTSGRVNEQFF
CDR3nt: TGTGCCAGCAGCCCCATGTGGACTAGCGGGAGGGTAAATGAGCAGTTCTTC

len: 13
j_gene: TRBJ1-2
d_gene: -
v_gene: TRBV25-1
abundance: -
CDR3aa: CASSESRSGGYTF
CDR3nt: TGTGCCAGCAGTGAATCAAGGTCGGGAGGCTACACCTTC